The following is a TCR beta chain sequence with its context. Its target is unknown. This sample was included in a study of a mutant IDH1 vaccine in newly diagnosed glioma. Across the study: The earlier regimen, radiotherapy, temozolomide, or both, was most often both.

Time point noted: week 11, during vaccination. Every vaccine dose comprised 300 ug of mutant IDH1 20-mer peptide plus topical imiquimod. TCRdb's copy holds only in-frame clones and misses some; the assay was immunoSEQ multiplex PCR. This table holds roughly 110,000 clones, about nine tenths found once. The ends were cut back, 5 bases at V and 2 bases at J, with 13 bases in the middle. The CDR3 has 14 amino acids. Germline V gives CDR1 MNHEY, CDR2 SVGAGI. The chain couples TRBV6-5 to TRBJ2-7; a possible D gene is TRBD1 (5 bases). The sample in question was PBMCs, obtained from a glioma patient whose treatment included an IDH1 peptide vaccine. The source of this sequence is a woman aged 45-60 years with glioma. The CDR3 coding sequence is TGTGCCAGCAGTCTCGACAGACCACCCTACGAGCAGTACTTC. Its protein is CASSLDRPPYEQYF.